These T cell receptor beta chains were read from a single sample in a study of blood T cell repertoires in COVID-19. Assay used: immunoSEQ multiplex PCR; TCRdb lists only in-frame clones, some missing. Among over 200,000 clones listed, about nine tenths were seen once. The source material was peripheral blood. The receptors stem from a woman aged 60-75 years with acute or convalescent COVID-19. Both conserved end residues are part of each CDR3. A D gene is named only where the DNA matches it firmly. Expanded clones get a size class; other rows say once, few or many, or leave the size out.

clone_size	d_call	v_call	j_call	cdr3_nt	cdr3_aa
.	.	TRBV5-6	TRBJ2-2	TGTGCCAGCAGCTTTCACCAGGGGTTACTGAACACCGGGGAGCTGTTTTTT	CASSFHQGLLNTGELFF
.	TRBD1	TRBV5-1	TRBJ1-2	TGCGCCAGCAGCTCGAATCTCGGACAGGGCCGAGGTGGCTACACCTTC	CASSSNLGQGRGGYTF
.	TRBD1	TRBV25-1	TRBJ1-1	TGTGCCAGCAGGGAAAAGGGACAGGCCCCGAACACTGAAGCTTTCTTT	CASREKGQAPNTEAFF
.	.	TRBV7-3	TRBJ2-1	TGTGCCAGCAGACCCGAGGGTTGGTTCTTC	CASRPEGWFF
.	.	TRBV9	TRBJ2-2	TGTGCCAGCAGCGCCCAGCCAACTATGGAGCTGTTTTTT	CASSAQPTMELFF
.	.	TRBV5-6	TRBJ1-1	TGTGCCAGCAGCTTGAGGTACAGCATGAACACTGAAGCTTTCTTT	CASSLRYSMNTEAFF
.	.	TRBV3-1/TRBV3-2	TRBJ2-2	TGTGCCAGCAGCCAAGCCGGGACAAGGAACACCGGGGAGCTGTTTTTT	CASSQAGTRNTGELFF
once	TRBD1	TRBV19	TRBJ1-1	TGTGCCAGTAGTAACCAGGGGGGTACTGAAGCTTTCTTT	CASSNQGGTEAFF
.	.	TRBV7-9	TRBJ2-5	TGTGCCAGCAGCTTAAATGGGGCTCGAGAGACCCAGTACTTC	CASSLNGARETQYF
.	.	TRBV12-3/TRBV12-4	TRBJ1-1	TGTGCCAGCAGTTTAGTAGCTTCACTGGCTTTCTTT	CASSLVASLAFF
.	TRBD2	TRBV6-2/TRBV6-3	TRBJ2-7	TGTGCCAGCAGTCTAGCGGGCACTCCTTACTACGAGCAGTACTTC	CASSLAGTPYYEQYF
once	TRBD2	TRBV10-3	TRBJ2-1	TGTGCCATCAGGGCCGGGACTAGCGAATACAATGAGCAGTTCTTC	CAIRAGTSEYNEQFF
once	TRBD2	TRBV18	TRBJ2-1	TGTGCCAGCTCGAACCGGGGGGTGGACAATGAGCAGTTCTTC	CASSNRGVDNEQFF
once	TRBD1	TRBV5-4	TRBJ2-1	TGTGCCAGCAGCCCCGCCACAGGGGGCAATGAGCAGTTCTTC	CASSPATGGNEQFF
.	TRBD1	TRBV6-6	TRBJ1-2	TGTGCCAGCAGTCCTGGGACAGGAAACTATGGCTACACCTTC	CASSPGTGNYGYTF
.	.	TRBV12-3/TRBV12-4	TRBJ2-7	TGTGCCAGCAGTCGGGAGTTTTACGAGCAGTACTTC	CASSREFYEQYF
few	.	TRBV14	TRBJ1-2	TGTGCCAGCAGCCAGAGAGGGACGCAGGGGAACTATGGCTACACCTTC	CASSQRGTQGNYGYTF
.	TRBD1	TRBV4-1	TRBJ2-1	TGCGCCAGCAGCCAGGGACAGGGTTTCTACAATGAGCAGTTCTTC	CASSQGQGFYNEQFF
once	.	TRBV3-1/TRBV3-2	TRBJ2-7	TGTGCCAGCAGCCAGGGCCTACGAATGGAGCAGTACTTC	CASSQGLRMEQYF
few	.	TRBV5-4	TRBJ2-1	TGTGCCAGCAGCTTTTCCCCCCAGGATCACGATGAGCAGTTCTTC	CASSFSPQDHDEQFF
.	TRBD2	TRBV7-2	TRBJ2-2	TGTGCCAGCAGCTTAAGGGCTAGCGGGATCTCCGGGGAGCTGTTTTTT	CASSLRASGISGELFF
once	TRBD1	TRBV12-3/TRBV12-4	TRBJ1-2	TGTGCCAGCAGTTTTGGACAGGGTACGAGCTACACCTTC	CASSFGQGTSYTF
.	TRBD2	TRBV11-2	TRBJ2-2	TGTGCCAGCAGGATAGGGAGCGGGACCCCAACCGGGGAGCTGTTTTTT	CASRIGSGTPTGELFF
.	.	TRBV2	TRBJ1-3	TGTGCCAGTCTACAGGGTAGCGGGTCAAACACCATATATTTT	CASLQGSGSNTIYF
few	.	TRBV21-1	TRBJ2-1	TGTGCCAGCAGCAAATGCAAAGGGACGCGGGACGTATTCTACAATGAGCAGTTCTTC	CASSKCKGTRDVFYNEQFF
once	.	TRBV3-1/TRBV3-2	TRBJ2-6	TGTGCCAGCAGCCAAGTACAGGGCGCTGCTGGGGCCAACGTCCTGACTTTC	CASSQVQGAAGANVLTF
.	TRBD1	TRBV5-1	TRBJ1-1	TGCGCCAGCAGCTACAGGGGGGAAGGCACTGAAGCTTTCTTT	CASSYRGEGTEAFF
.	.	TRBV2	TRBJ1-1	TGTGCCAGCAGAGACTCCGGTGGAGGTGCGAACACTGAAGCTTTCTTT	CASRDSGGGANTEAFF
few	TRBD2	TRBV10-2	TRBJ2-2	TGCGCCAGCAGAGGCCTAGCGGGGGGAAGGAACACCGGGGAGCTGTTTTTT	CASRGLAGGRNTGELFF
.	TRBD2	TRBV5-6	TRBJ2-2	TGTGCCAGCAGCGGCCTAGGGACTACCCCGAACACCGGGGAGCTGTTTTTT	CASSGLGTTPNTGELFF
.	.	TRBV30	TRBJ1-5	TGTGCCTGGAGTACTACAGGGAAACAGCCCCAGCATTTT	CAWSTTGKQPQHF
.	TRBD1	TRBV3-1/TRBV3-2	TRBJ1-5	TGTGCCAGCAGCCAAGGGACAGGGCGATATAGCAATCAGCCCCAGCATTTT	CASSQGTGRYSNQPQHF
.	TRBD2	TRBV6-5	TRBJ2-3	TGTGCCACTACGACTAGCGTGATCCCAGATACGCAGTATTTT	CATTTSVIPDTQYF
.	.	TRBV12-5	TRBJ1-5	TGTGCTAGTGGTTTGTGGGACACCCCTAGTTGGCCCCAGCATTTT	CASGLWDTPSWPQHF
.	.	TRBV6-6	TRBJ1-1	TGTGCCAGCGTAACAGGGTACACTGAAGCTTTCTTT	CASVTGYTEAFF
few	TRBD1	TRBV30	TRBJ2-7	TGTGCCTGGAGAGACAGGGTTAGGTCCTACGAGCAGTACTTC	CAWRDRVRSYEQYF
.	TRBD2	TRBV11-2	TRBJ2-3	TGTGCCAGCAGCTTAAACGGGAGGGCGGCAGATACGCAGTATTTT	CASSLNGRAADTQYF
.	TRBD2	TRBV7-9	TRBJ2-7	TGTGCCAGCAGCTCTGGACTAGTTCCTTACGAGCAGTACTTC	CASSSGLVPYEQYF
.	TRBD1	TRBV7-2	TRBJ1-1	TGTGCCAGCAGCGCCACAGGGGGGTTTAGAGCTTTCTTT	CASSATGGFRAFF
.	TRBD1	TRBV7-2	TRBJ2-6	TGTGCCAGCCGGGACAGGGGAGTTTCTGGGGCCAACGTCCTGACTTTC	CASRDRGVSGANVLTF
.	TRBD1	TRBV5-1	TRBJ1-2	TGCGCCAGCAGCCCAGGGGGCCCAGGCTACACCTTC	CASSPGGPGYTF
.	TRBD2	TRBV5-3	TRBJ2-7	TGTGCCAGAAGCTTGGAGCGGGAGATAGATTACGAGCAGTACTTC	CARSLEREIDYEQYF
.	.	TRBV18	TRBJ1-1	TGTGCCAGCTCACCATTAGGGGGCACTGAAGCTTTCTTT	CASSPLGGTEAFF
.	TRBD1	TRBV5-4	TRBJ1-2	TGTGCCAGCAGCTTGCCCTCGACAGGGGTCAACTATGGCTACACCTTC	CASSLPSTGVNYGYTF
.	.	TRBV3-1/TRBV3-2	TRBJ1-6	TGTGCCAGCAGCCAAGATACCCCCCAGGGGAGCTCACCCCTCCACTTT	CASSQDTPQGSSPLHF
.	.	TRBV11-2	TRBJ2-3	TGTGCCAGCAGCTTCACCAGGGATACGCAGTATTTT	CASSFTRDTQYF
many	.	TRBV5-4	TRBJ2-6	TGTGCCAGCAGCCCACGTAACAGGGCAACTGGGGCCAACGTCCTGACTTTC	CASSPRNRATGANVLTF
.	TRBD1	TRBV6-5	TRBJ1-1	TGTGCCAGCAGTTACTCCGACAGGGACGAAGCTTTCTTT	CASSYSDRDEAFF
.	.	TRBV7-8	TRBJ1-3	TGTGCCAGCAGCTTCCAGGGTGCTGGAAACACCATATATTTT	CASSFQGAGNTIYF
.	TRBD1	TRBV10-2	TRBJ1-1	TGCGCCAGCACGCGACAGGGGGCATCCGCTTTCTTT	CASTRQGASAFF